This T cell receptor beta chain was sequenced during a study of cytomegalovirus exposure and HLA in healthy donors. General study results and limits: As was reported, the HLA-A and HLA-B alleles of most subjects were accurately predicted from TCR beta sequences.

Trimming took 7 bases from V and 2 from J; bases not matched to a gene: 7. Germline-derived CDR1 and CDR2 are MDHEN and SYDVKM. The CDR3 sequence is 15 residues long. This PCR relied on a set of 60 Vbeta primers and 13 Jbeta primers. Generated by immunoSEQ multiplex PCR, the TCRdb table keeps only in-frame clones and is missing some. The sample carries some 180,000 clones, approximately 78% recorded once. A remark on this clone: Its specificity is unknown.

The receptor's source is a woman younger than 45 in good health and CMV-seropositive. Sequenced input: PBMCs. This rearrangement joins TRBV28 to TRBJ2-1; 8 bases are a match to TRBD2. This chain's CDR3 is CASTLSGGPYNEQFF. The CDR3 bases are TGTGCCAGCACCCTGTCGGGGGGGCCCTACAATGAGCAGTTCTTC.